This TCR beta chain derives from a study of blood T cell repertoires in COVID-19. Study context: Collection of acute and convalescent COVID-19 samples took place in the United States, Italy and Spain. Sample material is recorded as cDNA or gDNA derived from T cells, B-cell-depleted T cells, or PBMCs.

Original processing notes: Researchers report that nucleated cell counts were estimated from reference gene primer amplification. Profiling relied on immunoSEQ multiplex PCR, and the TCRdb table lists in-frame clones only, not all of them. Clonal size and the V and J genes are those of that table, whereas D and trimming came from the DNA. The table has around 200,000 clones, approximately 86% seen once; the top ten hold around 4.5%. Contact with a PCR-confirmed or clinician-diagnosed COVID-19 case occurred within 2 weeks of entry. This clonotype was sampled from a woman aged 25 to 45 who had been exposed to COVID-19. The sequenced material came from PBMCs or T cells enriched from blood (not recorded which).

CDR3 DNA sequence: TGTGCCAGCAGCTTGGAATGGGAGGACGGCTACACCTTC. This gives the protein CASSLEWEDGYTF. This rearrangement joins TRBV5-4 to TRBJ1-2, with no clear D. This CDR3 has 13 residues. Looked up from germline, CDR1 is SGHNT and CDR2 is YYREEE (reference sequence). With 0 bases removed from V and 8 bases from J, the gap between germline ends came to 11 bases. Variable domain in full (rest from reference TRBV5-4 and TRBJ1-2): ETGVTQSPTHLIKTRGQQVTLRCSSQSGHNTVSWYQQALGQGPQFIFQYYREEENGRGNFPPRFSGLQFPNYSSELNVNALELDDSALYLCASSLEWEDGYTFGSGTRLTVV.